This record looks at one T cell receptor beta chain sequence and its context. Antigen: not known. This specimen includes other DNA sequences encoding the same CDR3. This entry is derived from a study of cytomegalovirus exposure and HLA in healthy donors. Notes on the study in general: The investigators catalogued 150 to 200 TCR beta chains as cytomegalovirus-associated. Later analysis associated a missense DCLRE1C variant with TCR beta V- and J-gene trimming. Highly shared variants forming one cluster were likely a sequencing artifact.

This CDR3 contains 14 residues. Trimming stripped 2 bases from V and 0 bases from J, with 8 bases between. Germline CDR1 and CDR2: MRHNA and SNTAGT. 13 Jbeta primers and 60 Vbeta primers were used for the PCR. Here immunoSEQ multiplex PCR was the method, and the copy in TCRdb shows in-frame clones only, minus some. The data contain roughly 190,000 clones, roughly 80% of them singletons. Material for sequencing was PBMCs. The clonotype was recovered from a man between 40 and 49 years old in good health and CMV-seropositive. J is TRBJ2-7 and V is TRBV6-4; D remains unclear. The CDR3 sequence: CASSDPDNSYEQYF. Written as DNA, the CDR3 is TGTGCCAGCAGTGACCCCGACAACTCCTACGAGCAGTACTTC.